Listed here are 14 T cell receptor beta chains from one sample, sequenced in a study of blood T cell repertoires in COVID-19. Repertoires were generated with immunoSEQ multiplex PCR, while TCRdb's copy carries only in-frame clones and drops some. The data hold about 150,000 clones, with roughly 87% observed a single time. Input material: peripheral blood. The receptors were gathered from a woman aged 60 to 75 with active or convalescent COVID-19.

The chain has TRBV4-3 and TRBJ1-3; D gene unclear. This CDR3 comprises 14 residues. Trimming shortened V by 0 bases and J by 2 bases, and 5 bases separated the two germline ends. Germline V gene lookup returns CDR1 LGHNA and CDR2 YSLEER. The CDR3 loop reads CASSQEATGNTIYF. In nucleotides, the CDR3 is TGCGCCAGCAGCCAAGAGGCCACTGGAAACACCATATATTTT.

The chain uses TRBV20-1 and TRBJ2-1, with D unclear. CDR1 DFQATT and CDR2 SNEGSKA come from the germline V gene (reference sequence). The CDR3 is 11 amino acids. V lost 0 bases and J lost 6, with 3 bases in between. CDR3 region: CSARDINEQFF. Written as DNA, the CDR3 is TGCAGTGCTAGAGATATCAATGAGCAGTTCTTC.

There are a few counts of this clone. This chain joins TRBV5-1 and TRBJ2-3; D remains ambiguous. V shed 3 bases and J shed 1 base, with 18 bases lying between them. CDR1 SGHRS and CDR2 YFSETQ come from the germline V gene. The CDR3 is made up of 17 amino acids. The CDR3 loop is CASSSGYGNTGTDTQYF. For the CDR3, the DNA is TGCGCCAGCAGCTCGGGTTATGGCAACACGGGCACAGATACGCAGTATTTT.

The chain combines TRBV9 with TRBJ2-3; TRBD1 aligns across 9 bases. CDR1 and CDR2 from the germline V gene are SGDLS and YYNGEE. The CDR3 covers 17 residues. Trimming cost V 0 bases and J 4 bases; bases outside gene matches: 9. CDR3 nucleotides: TGTGCCAGCAGCGTAGAGGGACAGGGTTTCGCGGCAGATACGCAGTATTTT. As protein: CASSVEGQGFAADTQYF.

This chain joins TRBV6-2 or TRBV6-3 and TRBJ1-2; tentatively, D is TRBD1 (6 bases). CDR3 length equals 15 residues. Looked up from germline, CDR1 is MNHEY and CDR2 is SVGEGT. V dropped 2 bases and J dropped 7 bases, with 17 bases sitting between them. The CDR3 spells CASSYPPLQGPGYTF. The DNA of the CDR3 is TGTGCCAGCAGTTACCCTCCCCTACAGGGTCCTGGCTACACCTTC.

The chain couples TRBV12-3 or TRBV12-4 to TRBJ1-1; D is possibly TRBD1 (5 bases). The length of the CDR3 is 13 residues. The V gene lost 6 bases and the J gene lost 1 base, with 9 bases spanning the gap. CDR3 sequence reads: CASRKGWNTEAFF. DNA for the CDR3: TGTGCCAGCAGAAAGGGGTGGAACACTGAAGCTTTCTTT.

The CDR3 protein is CASSLEVIYGYTF. CDR3 nucleotide sequence: TGTGCCAGCAGCCTGGAGGTAATCTATGGCTACACCTTC. The chain joins TRBV12-3 or TRBV12-4 to TRBJ1-2, with no clear D. Deletions cut 6 bases from V and 4 bases from J, with 12 bases between. This CDR3 is 13 amino acids long.

This clone was observed a single time. V and J are TRBV6-2 or TRBV6-3 and TRBJ2-7; perhaps TRBD1 as D (5 bases). Germline CDR1 is MNHEY and CDR2 is SVGEGT. V was pared by 2 bases and J by 0 bases, with 17 bases between. This CDR3 region has 17 residues. The CDR3: CASSYGPTTESSYEQYF. The CDR3 bases are TGTGCCAGCAGTTACGGACCCACGACAGAGAGCTCCTACGAGCAGTACTTC.

The CDR3 sequence: CASSDSGMRDQPQHF. The CDR3 nucleotides read TGTGCCAGCAGTGATTCTGGGATGAGGGATCAGCCCCAGCATTTT. The rearrangement uses TRBV2 and TRBJ1-5; D is uncertain. Trimming removed 3 bases at V and 5 bases at J, with 14 bases between. Germline V gene lookup returns CDR1 SNHLY and CDR2 FYNNEI. The CDR3 is 15 amino acids.

Here the CDR3 DNA reads TGTGCCATCAGTCGCGGACAGGGTAACAATCAGCCCCAGCATTTT. Encoded protein: CAISRGQGNNQPQHF. V gene TRBV10-3 combines with J gene TRBJ1-5; TRBD1 matches at 8 bases. The germline V gene has CDR1 ENHRY and CDR2 SYGVKD. After removal of 5 bases from V and 3 bases from J, the junction contained 6 bases not matched to a gene. This CDR3 has 15 amino acids.

The chain couples TRBV18 to TRBJ2-2; D might be TRBD1 (6 bases). The V gene's germline CDR1 is KGHSH and CDR2 LQKENI. V lost 2 bases, J lost 5 bases, and 6 bases lay in between. The CDR3 totals 13 residues. The CDR3 loop reads CASSPGQTGELFF. CDR3 coding DNA: TGTGCCAGCTCACCAGGACAGACCGGGGAGCTGTTTTTT.

The V call is TRBV11-2, the J call TRBJ2-7; 14 bases fit TRBD2. J was trimmed by 2 bases and V by 3 bases; bases with no gene match: 0. The germline CDR1 and CDR2 sequences are SGHAT and FQNNGV. The CDR3 runs 15 residues. CDR3 in amino acids: CASSLTSGGAYEQYF. The CDR3 bases are TGTGCCAGCAGCTTGACTAGCGGGGGGGCCTACGAGCAGTACTTC.

The chain recombines TRBV18 with TRBJ1-1; 8 bases are a match to TRBD1. The germline gives CDR1 KGHSH, CDR2 LQKENI. Losses at the gene ends were 3 bases for V and 5 bases for J; bases not matched to a gene: 11. There are 16 residues in the CDR3. The CDR3 sequence: CASSPDRTGSLTEAFF. CDR3 bases: TGTGCCAGCTCACCGGATCGGACAGGGAGTCTGACTGAAGCTTTCTTT.

The chain employs TRBV6-5 and TRBJ1-5; 9 bases match TRBD1. Germline CDR1 and CDR2: MNHEY and SVGAGI. The CDR3 contains 14 residues. V lost 6 bases, J lost 6 bases, and 6 bases stayed unmatched. CDR3 protein: CASSQDRGTQPQHF. CDR3 in DNA: TGTGCCAGCAGCCAGGACAGGGGTACTCAGCCCCAGCATTTT.